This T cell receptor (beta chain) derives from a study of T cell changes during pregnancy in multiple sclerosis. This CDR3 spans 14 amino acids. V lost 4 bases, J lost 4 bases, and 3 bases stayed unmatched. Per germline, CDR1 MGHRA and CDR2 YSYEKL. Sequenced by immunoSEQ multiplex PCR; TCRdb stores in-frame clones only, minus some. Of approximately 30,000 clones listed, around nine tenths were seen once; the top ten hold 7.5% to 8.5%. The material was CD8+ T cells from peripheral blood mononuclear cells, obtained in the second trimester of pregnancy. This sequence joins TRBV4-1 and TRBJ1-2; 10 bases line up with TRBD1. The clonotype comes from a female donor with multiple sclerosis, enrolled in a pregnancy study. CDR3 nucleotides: TGCGCCAGCAGCCGACAGGGGGCGAGCTATGGCTACACCTTC. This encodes CASSRQGASYGYTF.